These 2 T cell receptor beta chains came from one sample sequenced in a study of cytomegalovirus exposure and HLA in healthy donors listed by TCRdb under 2017. Library prep was done by the immunoSEQ multiplex PCR assay. The multiplex PCR relied on a mix of 60 forward primers for TCR Vbeta segments and 13 reverse primers for TCR Jbeta segments. Drawn from immuneACCESS, this table holds only the in-frame rearrangements with V and J called that TCRdb kept. Clones are partly lost; checked studies trace under half to an unresolved V gene and leave the rest unexplained. This sample holds 63,000 or so clones; 65% to 80% were observed only once. The ten largest clones add up to 2.9% of the sample. The source material was PBMCs. Receptors originate from a woman aged 25 to 39 in good health and CMV-seronegative.

This chain joins TRBV7-9 and TRBJ2-5; TRBD2 agrees at 8 bases. The J call may be in error: the DNA end matches TRBJ2-7 better. This CDR3 is 15 amino acids long. Germline V CDR1 and CDR2: SEHNR, FQNEAQ (reference sequence). In nucleotides, the CDR3 is TGTGCCAGCAGCTTATATAACCGGGGGGGGGACGAGCAGTACTTC. Translating gives CASSLYNRGGDEQYF.

This clone showed up just once. The chain combines TRBV30 with TRBJ1-5; 8 bases match TRBD1. The CDR3 has 17 amino acids. V was clipped by 2 bases and J by 3 bases; unmatched bases: 12. The germline CDR1 and CDR2 sequences are GTSNPN and SVGIG (reference sequence). The CDR3 DNA is TGTGCCTGGAGTCCTTTTACACAGGGGGGTAACAATCAGCCCCAGCATTTT. It specifies CAWSPFTQGGNNQPQHF.